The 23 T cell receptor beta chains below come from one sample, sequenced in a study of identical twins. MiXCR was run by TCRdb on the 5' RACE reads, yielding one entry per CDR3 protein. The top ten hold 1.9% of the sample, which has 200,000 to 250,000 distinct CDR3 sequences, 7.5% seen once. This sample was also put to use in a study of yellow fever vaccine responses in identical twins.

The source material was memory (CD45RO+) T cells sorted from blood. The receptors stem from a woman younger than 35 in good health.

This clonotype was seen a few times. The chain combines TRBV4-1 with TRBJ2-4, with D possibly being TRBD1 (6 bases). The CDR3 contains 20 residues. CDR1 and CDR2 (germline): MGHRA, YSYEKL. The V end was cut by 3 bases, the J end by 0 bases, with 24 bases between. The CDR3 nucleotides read TGCGCCAGCAGCCAGGCCCCCCAGGGGAGCACCGGGGTAGCCAAAAACATTCAGTACTTC. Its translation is CASSQAPQGSTGVAKNIQYF.

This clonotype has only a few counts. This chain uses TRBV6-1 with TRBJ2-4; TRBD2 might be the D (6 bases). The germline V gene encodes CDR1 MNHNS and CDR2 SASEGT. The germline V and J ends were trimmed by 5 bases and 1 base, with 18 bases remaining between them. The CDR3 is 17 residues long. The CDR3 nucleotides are TGTGCCAGCAGTCCGACTGGAGGGAGGTCGGCCAAAAACATTCAGTACTTC. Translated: CASSPTGGRSAKNIQYF.

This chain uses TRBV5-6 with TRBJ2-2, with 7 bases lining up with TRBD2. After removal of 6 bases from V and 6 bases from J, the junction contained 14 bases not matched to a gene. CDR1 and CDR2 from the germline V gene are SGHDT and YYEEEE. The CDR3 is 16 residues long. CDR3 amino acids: CASTSRGLTTSGELFF. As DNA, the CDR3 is TGTGCCAGCACCTCGAGGGGACTAACGACGTCCGGGGAGCTGTTTTTT.

The CDR3 region is CASRPTQGAVAGYTF. The CDR3 DNA is TGTGCCAGCAGACCCACACAGGGGGCAGTAGCTGGCTACACCTTC. The rearrangement uses TRBV5-5 and TRBJ1-2, with 9 bases fitting TRBD1. J was trimmed by 7 bases and V by 5 bases; bases with no gene match: 12. The length of the CDR3 is 15 residues. Germline V lookup: CDR1 SGHKS, CDR2 YYEKEE (reference sequence). The variable domain in full, with the rest retrieved from reference TRBV5-5 and TRBJ1-2, is DAGVTQSPTHLIKTRGQQVTLRCSPISGHKSVSWYQQVLGQGPQFIFQYYEKEERGRGNFPDRFSARQFPNYSSELNVNALLLGDSALYLCASRPTQGAVAGYTFGSGTRLTVV.

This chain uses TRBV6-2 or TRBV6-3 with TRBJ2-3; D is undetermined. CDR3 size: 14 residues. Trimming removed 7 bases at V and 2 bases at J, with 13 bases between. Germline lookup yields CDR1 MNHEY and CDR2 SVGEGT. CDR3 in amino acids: CASKSPADTDTQYF. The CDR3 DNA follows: TGTGCCAGCAAGTCCCCCGCCGACACAGATACGCAGTATTTT.

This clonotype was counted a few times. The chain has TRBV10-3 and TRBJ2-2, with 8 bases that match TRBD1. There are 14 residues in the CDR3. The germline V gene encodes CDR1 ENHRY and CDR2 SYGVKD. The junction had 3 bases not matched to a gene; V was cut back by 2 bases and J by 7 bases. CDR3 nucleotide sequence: TGTGCCATCAGTGAGGACAGGGGTTTCGGGGAGCTGTTTTTT. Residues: CAISEDRGFGELFF.

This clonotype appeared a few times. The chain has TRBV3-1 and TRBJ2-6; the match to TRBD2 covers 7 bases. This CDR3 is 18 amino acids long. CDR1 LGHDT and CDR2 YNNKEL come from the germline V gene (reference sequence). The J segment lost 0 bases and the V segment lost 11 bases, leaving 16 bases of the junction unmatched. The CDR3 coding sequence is TGTGCCTTCAGGATAGCTAGCGGACCTTCCTCTGGGGCCAACGTCCTGACTTTC. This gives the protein CAFRIASGPSSGANVLTF.

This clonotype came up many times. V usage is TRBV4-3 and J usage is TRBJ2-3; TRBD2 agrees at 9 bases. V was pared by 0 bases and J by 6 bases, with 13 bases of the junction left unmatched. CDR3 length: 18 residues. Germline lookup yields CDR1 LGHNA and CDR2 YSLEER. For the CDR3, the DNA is TGCGCCAGCAGCCAAGATTTACCGGGACTAGCTGACATGGATACGCAGTATTTT. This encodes CASSQDLPGLADMDTQYF.

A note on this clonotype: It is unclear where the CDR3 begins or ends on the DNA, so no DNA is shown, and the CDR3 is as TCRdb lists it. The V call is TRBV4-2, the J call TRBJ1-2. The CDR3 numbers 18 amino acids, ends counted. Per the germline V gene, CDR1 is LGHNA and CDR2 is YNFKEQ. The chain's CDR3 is CASSQDTAELWLHLRFTF.

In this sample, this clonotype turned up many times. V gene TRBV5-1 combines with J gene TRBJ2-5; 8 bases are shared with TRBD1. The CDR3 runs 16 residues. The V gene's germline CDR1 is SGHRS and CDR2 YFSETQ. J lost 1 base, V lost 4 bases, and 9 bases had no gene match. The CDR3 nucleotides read TGCGCCAGCAGCAAAACAGGGGGGACTTCCCAAGAGACCCAGTACTTC. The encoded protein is CASSKTGGTSQETQYF.

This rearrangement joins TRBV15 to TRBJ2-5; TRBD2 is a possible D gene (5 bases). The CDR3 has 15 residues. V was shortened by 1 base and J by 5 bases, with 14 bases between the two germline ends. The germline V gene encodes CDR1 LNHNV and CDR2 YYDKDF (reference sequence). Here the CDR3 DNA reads TGTGCCACCAGCAGAGGTAACGGGAAAGTCGAGACCCAGTACTTC. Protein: CATSRGNGKVETQYF.

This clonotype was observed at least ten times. CDR3 coding DNA: TGTGCCAGCAGTTTAGGTCAGGCACAAGAGACCCAGTACTTC. This codes for CASSLGQAQETQYF. This chain joins TRBV28 and TRBJ2-5; D gene uncertain. The V end was cut by 2 bases, the J end by 2 bases, with 9 bases between. CDR1 and CDR2 (germline): MDHEN, SYDVKM. The CDR3 length is 14 residues.

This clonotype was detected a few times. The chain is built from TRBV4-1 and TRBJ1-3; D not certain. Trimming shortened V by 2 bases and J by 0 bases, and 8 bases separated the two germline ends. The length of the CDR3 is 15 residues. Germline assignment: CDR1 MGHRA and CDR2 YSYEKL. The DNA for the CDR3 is TGCGCCAGCAGCCAATCCAGGACCTCTGGAAACACCATATATTTT. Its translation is CASSQSRTSGNTIYF.

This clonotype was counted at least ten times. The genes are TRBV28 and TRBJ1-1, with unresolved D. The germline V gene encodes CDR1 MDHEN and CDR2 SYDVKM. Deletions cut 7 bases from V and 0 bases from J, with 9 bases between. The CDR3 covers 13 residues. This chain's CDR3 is CASKQRMNTEAFF. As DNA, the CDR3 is TGTGCCAGCAAACAGCGCATGAACACTGAAGCTTTCTTT.

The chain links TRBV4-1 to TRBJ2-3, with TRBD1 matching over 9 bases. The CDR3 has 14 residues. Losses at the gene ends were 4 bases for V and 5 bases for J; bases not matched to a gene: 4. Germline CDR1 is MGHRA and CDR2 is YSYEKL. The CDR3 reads CASSRQGVGDTQYF. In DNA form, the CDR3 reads TGCGCCAGCAGCCGACAGGGGGTAGGAGATACGCAGTATTTT.

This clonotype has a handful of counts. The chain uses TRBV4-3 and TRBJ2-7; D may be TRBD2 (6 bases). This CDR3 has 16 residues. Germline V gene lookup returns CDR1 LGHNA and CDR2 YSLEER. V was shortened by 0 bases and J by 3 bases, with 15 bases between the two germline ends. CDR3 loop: CASSQDGGTPSYEQYF. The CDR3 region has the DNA TGCGCCAGCAGCCAAGATGGGGGGACCCCAAGCTACGAGCAGTACTTC.

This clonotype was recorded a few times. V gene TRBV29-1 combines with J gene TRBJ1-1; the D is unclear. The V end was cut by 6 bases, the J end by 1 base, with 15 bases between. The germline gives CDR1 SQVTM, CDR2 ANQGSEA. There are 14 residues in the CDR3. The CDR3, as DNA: TGCAGCGTGCTCGAAGATACAGAGAACACTGAAGCTTTCTTT. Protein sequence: CSVLEDTENTEAFF. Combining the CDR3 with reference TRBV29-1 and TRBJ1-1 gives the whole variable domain SAVISQKPSRDICQRGTSLTIQCQVDSQVTMMFWYRQQPGQSLTLIATANQGSEATYESGFVIDKFPISRPNLTFSTLTVSNMSPEDSSIYLCSVLEDTENTEAFFGQGTRLTVV.

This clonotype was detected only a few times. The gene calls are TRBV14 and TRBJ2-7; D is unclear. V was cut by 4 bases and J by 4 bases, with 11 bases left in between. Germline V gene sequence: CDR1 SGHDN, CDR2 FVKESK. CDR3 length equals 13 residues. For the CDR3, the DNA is TGTGCCAGCAGCCGCCCCACCGAGTACGAGCAGTACTTC. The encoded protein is CASSRPTEYEQYF.

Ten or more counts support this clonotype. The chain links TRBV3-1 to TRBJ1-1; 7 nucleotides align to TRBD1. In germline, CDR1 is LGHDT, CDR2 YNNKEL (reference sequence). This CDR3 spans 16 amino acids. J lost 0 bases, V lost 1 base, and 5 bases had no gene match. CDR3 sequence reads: CASSQAGTVMNTEAFF. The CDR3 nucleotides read TGTGCCAGCAGCCAAGCCGGGACAGTAATGAACACTGAAGCTTTCTTT.

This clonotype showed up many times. Written as DNA, the CDR3 is TGCGCCAGCAAGATGGGACAGTCAACAGATACGCAGTATTTT. Protein product: CASKMGQSTDTQYF. The chain combines TRBV5-1 with TRBJ2-3; 7 bases line up with TRBD1. The CDR3 consists of 14 residues. V was pared by 6 bases and J by 3 bases, with 7 bases of the junction left unmatched. Germline V gives CDR1 SGHRS, CDR2 YFSETQ.

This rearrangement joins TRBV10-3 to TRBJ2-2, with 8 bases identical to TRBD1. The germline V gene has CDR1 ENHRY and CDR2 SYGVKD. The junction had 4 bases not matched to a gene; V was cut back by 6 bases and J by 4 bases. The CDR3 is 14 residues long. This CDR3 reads CAIRQGASTGELFF. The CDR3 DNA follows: TGTGCCATCAGGCAGGGGGCGAGCACCGGGGAGCTGTTTTTT.

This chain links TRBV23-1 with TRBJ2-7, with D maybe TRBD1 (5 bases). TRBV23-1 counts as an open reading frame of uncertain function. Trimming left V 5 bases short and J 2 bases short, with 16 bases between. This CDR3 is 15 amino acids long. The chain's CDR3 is CASSIQDTRAYEQYF. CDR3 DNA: TGCGCCAGCAGTATACAGGATACGAGAGCCTACGAGCAGTACTTC.

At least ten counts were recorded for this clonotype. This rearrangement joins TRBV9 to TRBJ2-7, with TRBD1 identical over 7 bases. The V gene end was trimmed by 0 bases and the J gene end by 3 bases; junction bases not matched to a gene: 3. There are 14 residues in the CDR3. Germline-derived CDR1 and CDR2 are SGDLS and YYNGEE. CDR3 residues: CASSVGTGFYEQYF. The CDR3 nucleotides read TGTGCCAGCAGCGTAGGGACAGGATTCTACGAGCAGTACTTC.